The clone carrying this T cell receptor beta chain appeared a few times. Its antigen is not identified. This specimen belongs to a study of T-cell memory formation after mild COVID-19. The overall study: The TCR clusters were mostly specific to one donor. Findings of the study overall: Researchers found some responding clones in pre-infection memory, a sign that cross-reactive memory joined. Mainly in CM and EM were contracting CD4+ clones; CD8+ were in EMRA.

The germline gives CDR1 MNHEY, CDR2 SVGEGT. This CDR3 contains 16 residues. V lost 7 bases and J lost 4, with 22 bases in between. Constant-segment-primed 5'RACE gave TCR alpha and TCR beta cDNA libraries with sample barcodes and UMIs. MiXCR, run by TCRdb on the 5' RACE reads, gives a single entry per CDR3 protein. The sample has under 250,000 distinct CDR3 sequences, roughly 10% seen once. The chain uses TRBV6-2 or TRBV6-3 and TRBJ1-2, with a possible D match to TRBD1 (5 bases). What was sequenced was PBMCs or a T cell subset sorted from them (not recorded which). The receptor's source is a young man who had mild COVID-19 (a few samples of this study predate the infection). Cell type and time point are not known. The DNA for the CDR3 is TGTGCCAGCATTTCTGCACCGGGGCTAAGCTCCTATGGCTACACCTTC. This encodes CASISAPGLSSYGYTF.